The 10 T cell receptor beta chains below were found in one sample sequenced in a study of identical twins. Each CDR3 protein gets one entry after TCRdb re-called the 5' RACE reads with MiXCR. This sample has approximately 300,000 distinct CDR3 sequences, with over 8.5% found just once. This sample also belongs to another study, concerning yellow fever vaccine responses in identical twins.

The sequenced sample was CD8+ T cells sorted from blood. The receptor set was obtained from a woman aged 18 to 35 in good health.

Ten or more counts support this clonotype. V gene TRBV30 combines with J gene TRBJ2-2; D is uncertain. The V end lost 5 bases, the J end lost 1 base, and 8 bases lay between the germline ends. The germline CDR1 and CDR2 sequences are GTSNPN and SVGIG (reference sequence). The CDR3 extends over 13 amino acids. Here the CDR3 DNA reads TGTGCCTGGTTGGTTAGGAACACCGGGGAGCTGTTTTTT. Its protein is CAWLVRNTGELFF.

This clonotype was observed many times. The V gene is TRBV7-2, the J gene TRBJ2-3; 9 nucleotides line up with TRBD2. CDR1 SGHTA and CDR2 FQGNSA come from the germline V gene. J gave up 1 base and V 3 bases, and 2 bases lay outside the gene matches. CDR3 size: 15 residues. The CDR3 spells CASSLVAGGTDTQYF. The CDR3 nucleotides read TGTGCCAGCAGCTTGGTAGCGGGGGGCACAGATACGCAGTATTTT.

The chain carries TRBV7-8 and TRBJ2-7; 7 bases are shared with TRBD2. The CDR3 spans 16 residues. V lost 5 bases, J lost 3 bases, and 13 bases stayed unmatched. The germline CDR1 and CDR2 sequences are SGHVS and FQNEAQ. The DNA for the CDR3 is TGTGCCAGCAGCGTCGGTGGGGGGGGAGTGGACTACGAGCAGTACTTC. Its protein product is CASSVGGGGVDYEQYF.

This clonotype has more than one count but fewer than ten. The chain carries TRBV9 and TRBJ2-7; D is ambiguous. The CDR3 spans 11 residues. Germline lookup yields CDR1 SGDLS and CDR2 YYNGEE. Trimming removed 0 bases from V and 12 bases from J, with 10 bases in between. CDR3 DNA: TGTGCCAGCAGCGTAGGAGCCCGCTTGTACTTC. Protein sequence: CASSVGARLYF. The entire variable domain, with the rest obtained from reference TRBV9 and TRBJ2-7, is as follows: DSGVTQTPKHLITATGQRVTLRCSPRSGDLSVYWYQQSLDQGLQFLIQYYNGEERAKGNILERFSAQQFPDLHSELNLSSLELGDSALYFCASSVGARLYFGPGTRLTVT.

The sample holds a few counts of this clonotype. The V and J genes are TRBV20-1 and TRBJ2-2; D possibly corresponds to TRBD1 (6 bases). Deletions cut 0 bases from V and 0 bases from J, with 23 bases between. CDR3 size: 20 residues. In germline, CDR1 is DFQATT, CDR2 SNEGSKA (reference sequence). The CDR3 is CSARDLSVGGAVSNTGELFF. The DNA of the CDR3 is TGCAGTGCTAGAGATTTGTCAGTAGGGGGAGCCGTTTCGAACACCGGGGAGCTGTTTTTT.

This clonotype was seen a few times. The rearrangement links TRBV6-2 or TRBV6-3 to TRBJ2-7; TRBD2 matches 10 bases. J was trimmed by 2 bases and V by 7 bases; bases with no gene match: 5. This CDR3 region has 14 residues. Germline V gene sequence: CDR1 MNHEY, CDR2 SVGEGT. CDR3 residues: CASTPSGRAYEQYF. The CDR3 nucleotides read TGTGCCAGCACCCCCAGCGGGAGGGCCTACGAGCAGTACTTC.

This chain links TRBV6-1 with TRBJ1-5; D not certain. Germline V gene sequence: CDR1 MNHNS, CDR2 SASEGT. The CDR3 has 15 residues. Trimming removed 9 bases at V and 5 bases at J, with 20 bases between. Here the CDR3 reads CASRAPLSGDQPQHF. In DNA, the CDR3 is TGTGCCAGTCGCGCTCCCCTCAGTGGGGATCAGCCCCAGCATTTT.

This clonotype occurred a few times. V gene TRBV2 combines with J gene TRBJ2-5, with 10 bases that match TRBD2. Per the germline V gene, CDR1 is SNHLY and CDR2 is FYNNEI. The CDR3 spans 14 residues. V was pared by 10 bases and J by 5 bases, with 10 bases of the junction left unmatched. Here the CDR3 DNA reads TGTGCCATTCAGACTAGCGGGCCTCGGGAGACCCAGTACTTC. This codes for CAIQTSGPRETQYF.

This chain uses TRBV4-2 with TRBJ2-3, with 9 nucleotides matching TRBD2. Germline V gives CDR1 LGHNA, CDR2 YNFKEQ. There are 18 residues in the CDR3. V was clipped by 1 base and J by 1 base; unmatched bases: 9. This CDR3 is CASSQVLSGSLGTDTQYF. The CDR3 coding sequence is TGTGCCAGCAGCCAAGTTCTTAGCGGGAGTTTAGGCACAGATACGCAGTATTTT.

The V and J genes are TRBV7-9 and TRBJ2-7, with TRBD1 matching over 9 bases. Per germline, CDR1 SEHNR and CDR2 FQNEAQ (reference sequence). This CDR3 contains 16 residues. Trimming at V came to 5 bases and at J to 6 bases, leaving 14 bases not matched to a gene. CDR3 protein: CASSPTQGATPPEQYF. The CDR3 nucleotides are TGTGCCAGCAGCCCAACACAGGGGGCGACCCCCCCCGAGCAGTACTTC.